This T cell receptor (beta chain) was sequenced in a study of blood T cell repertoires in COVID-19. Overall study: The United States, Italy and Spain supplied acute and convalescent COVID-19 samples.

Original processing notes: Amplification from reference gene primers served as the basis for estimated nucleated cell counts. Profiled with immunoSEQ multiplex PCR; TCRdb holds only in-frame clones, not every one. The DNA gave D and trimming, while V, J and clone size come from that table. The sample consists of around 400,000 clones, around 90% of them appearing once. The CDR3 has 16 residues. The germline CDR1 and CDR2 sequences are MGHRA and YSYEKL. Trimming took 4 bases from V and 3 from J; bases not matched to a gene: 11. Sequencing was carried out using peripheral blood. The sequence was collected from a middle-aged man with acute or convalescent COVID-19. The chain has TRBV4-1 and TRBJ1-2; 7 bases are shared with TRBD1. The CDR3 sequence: CASSPEPGDRDYGYTF. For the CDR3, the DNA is TGCGCCAGCAGCCCAGAACCGGGGGACAGAGACTATGGCTACACCTTC.